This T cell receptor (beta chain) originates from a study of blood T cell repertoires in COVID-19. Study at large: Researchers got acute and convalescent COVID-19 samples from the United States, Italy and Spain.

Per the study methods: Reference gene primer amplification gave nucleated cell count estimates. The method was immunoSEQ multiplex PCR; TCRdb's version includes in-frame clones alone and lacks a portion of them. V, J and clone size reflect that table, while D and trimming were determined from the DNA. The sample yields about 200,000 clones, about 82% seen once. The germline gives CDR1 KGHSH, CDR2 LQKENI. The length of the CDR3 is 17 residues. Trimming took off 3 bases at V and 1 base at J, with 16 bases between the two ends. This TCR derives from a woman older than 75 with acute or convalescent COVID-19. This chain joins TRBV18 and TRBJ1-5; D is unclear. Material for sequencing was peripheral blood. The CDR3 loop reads CASSPNGRRESNQPQHF. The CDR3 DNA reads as TGTGCCAGCTCACCCAATGGACGTAGGGAGAGCAATCAGCCCCAGCATTTT.